This T cell receptor (beta chain) was obtained from a study of blood T cell repertoires in COVID-19. As for the study in general: Italy, Spain and the United States were the sources of the convalescent and acute COVID-19 samples. Sample material is recorded as cDNA or gDNA derived from T cells, B-cell-depleted T cells, or PBMCs.

In the authors' workflow: Reference gene primers were amplified, and this amplification served to estimate nucleated cell counts. Assay used: immunoSEQ multiplex PCR; TCRdb lists only in-frame clones, some missing. V and J calls and clone size are copied from that table; D and trimming were computed from the DNA. The profile shows around 94,000 clones, around 87% of them singletons. This clone showed up just once. From germline, CDR1 is LGHNA and CDR2 YSLEER. With V trimmed by 1 base and J by 5 bases, 11 bases remained unmatched. The CDR3 runs to 17 residues. The sample taken for sequencing was peripheral blood. V usage is TRBV4-3 and J usage is TRBJ2-5; 9 nucleotides match TRBD1. The receptor was derived from a man over 45 with active or convalescent COVID-19. CDR3 DNA: TGCGCCAGCAGCCAAGGTCATCCGGGACAGGGTTTGGAGACCCAGTACTTC. As protein: CASSQGHPGQGLETQYF.